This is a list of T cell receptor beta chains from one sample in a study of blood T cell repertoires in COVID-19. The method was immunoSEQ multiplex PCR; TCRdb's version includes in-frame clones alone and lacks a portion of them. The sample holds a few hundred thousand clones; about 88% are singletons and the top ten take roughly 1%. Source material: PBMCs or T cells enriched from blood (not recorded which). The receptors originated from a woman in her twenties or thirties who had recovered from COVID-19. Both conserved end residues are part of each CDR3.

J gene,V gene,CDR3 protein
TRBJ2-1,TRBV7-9,CASSSTGTGGRDEQFF
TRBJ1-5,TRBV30,CAWSPGINQPQHF
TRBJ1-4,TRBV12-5,CASGGGRVSNEKLFF
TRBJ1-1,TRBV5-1,CASIRTGGSEAFF
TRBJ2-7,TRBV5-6,CASWGASGSYEQYF
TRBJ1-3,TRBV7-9,CASSLDRQGSGNTIYF
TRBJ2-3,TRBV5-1,CASSLTGGSTDTQYF
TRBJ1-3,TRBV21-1,CANNYEGDRGSGNTIYF
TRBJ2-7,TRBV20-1,CSAAQGYEQYF
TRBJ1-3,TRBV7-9,CASSSKEYSGNTIYF
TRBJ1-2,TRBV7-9,CASSRTGGDYGYTF
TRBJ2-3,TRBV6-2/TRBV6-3,CASSNTGLAGPGNTQYF
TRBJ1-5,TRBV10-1,CAMPPSGYNQPQHF
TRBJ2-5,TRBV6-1,CASSEVGTRKTQYF
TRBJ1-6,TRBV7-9,CASSPDRGPYNSPLHF
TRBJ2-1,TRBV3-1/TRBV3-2,CASSQELAGVGDEQFF
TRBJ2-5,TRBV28,CASNRGGWETQYF
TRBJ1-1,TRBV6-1,CASSERKSTGTEAFF
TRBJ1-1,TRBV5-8,CASSLEGQGRTEAFF
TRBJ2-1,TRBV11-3,CASSLGLAGTSSYNEQFF
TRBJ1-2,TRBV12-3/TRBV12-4,CASSFGRVGGYTF
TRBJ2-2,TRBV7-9,CASSPGPVNTGELFF
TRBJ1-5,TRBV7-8,CASSLEISGAEYRNQHF
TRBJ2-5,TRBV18,CASSRGPGETQYF
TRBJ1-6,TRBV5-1,CASSVHRNSPLHF
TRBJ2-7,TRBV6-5,CASSIRDRGHEQYF
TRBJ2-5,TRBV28,CASSLRLRKTQYF